The TCR beta chain under discussion was sequenced for a study of OX40 agonist ivuxolimab in advanced cancers. This clone turned up a few times. TCRdb's table, derived via immunoSEQ multiplex PCR, lists solely in-frame clones and lacks some. The sample lists roughly 73,000 clones, about four fifths seen once, with approximately 1% in the top ten. In germline, CDR1 is SGHKS, CDR2 YYEKEE (reference sequence). The CDR3 totals 15 residues. The germline V and J ends were trimmed by 6 bases and 6 bases, with 21 bases remaining between them. The chain couples TRBV5-5 to TRBJ1-2; perhaps TRBD1 as D (6 bases). This clonotype was obtained from an adult with an advanced solid tumor such as melanoma, head and neck, liver or kidney cancer. Source: CD4+ or CD8+ T cells sorted from blood, taken in a trial of the OX40 agonist ivuxolimab. Here the CDR3 reads CASTLNRGGRDGYTF. CDR3 coding DNA: TGTGCCAGCACCTTAAATCGAGGGGGACGAGATGGCTACACCTTC.